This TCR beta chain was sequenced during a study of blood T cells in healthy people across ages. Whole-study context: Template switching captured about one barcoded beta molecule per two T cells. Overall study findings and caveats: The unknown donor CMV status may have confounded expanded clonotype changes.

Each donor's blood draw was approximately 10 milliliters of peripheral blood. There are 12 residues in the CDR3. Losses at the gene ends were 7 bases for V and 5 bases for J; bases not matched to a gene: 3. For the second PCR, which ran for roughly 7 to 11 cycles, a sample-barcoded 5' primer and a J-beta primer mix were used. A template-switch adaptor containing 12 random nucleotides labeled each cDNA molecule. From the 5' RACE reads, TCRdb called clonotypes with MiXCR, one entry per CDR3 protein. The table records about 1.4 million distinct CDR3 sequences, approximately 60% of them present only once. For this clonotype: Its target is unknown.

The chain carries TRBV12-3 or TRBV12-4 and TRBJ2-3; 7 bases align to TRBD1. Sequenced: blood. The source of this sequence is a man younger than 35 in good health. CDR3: CASTQGVDTQYF. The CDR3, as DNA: TGTGCCAGCACCCAGGGGGTAGATACGCAGTATTTT.